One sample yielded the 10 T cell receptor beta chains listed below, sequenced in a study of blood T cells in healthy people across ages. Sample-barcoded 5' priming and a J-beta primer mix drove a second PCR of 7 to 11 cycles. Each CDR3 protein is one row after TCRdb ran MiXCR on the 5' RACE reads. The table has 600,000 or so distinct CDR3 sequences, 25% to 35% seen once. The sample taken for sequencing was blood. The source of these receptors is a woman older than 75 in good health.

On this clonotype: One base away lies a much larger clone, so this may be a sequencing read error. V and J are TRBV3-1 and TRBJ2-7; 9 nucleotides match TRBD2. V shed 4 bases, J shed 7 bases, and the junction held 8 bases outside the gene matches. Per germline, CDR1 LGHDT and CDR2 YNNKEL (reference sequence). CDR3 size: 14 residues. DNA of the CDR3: TGTGCCAGCAGCCCGCGGGGGGGGAGGAATGAGCAGTACTTC. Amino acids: CASSPRGGRNEQYF.

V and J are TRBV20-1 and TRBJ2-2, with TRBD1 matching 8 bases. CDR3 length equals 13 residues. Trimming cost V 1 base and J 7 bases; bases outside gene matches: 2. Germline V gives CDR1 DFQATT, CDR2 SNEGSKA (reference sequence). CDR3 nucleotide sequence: TGCAGTGCTAGAGGGACAGGGTTCGGGGAGCTGTTTTTT. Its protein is CSARGTGFGELFF.

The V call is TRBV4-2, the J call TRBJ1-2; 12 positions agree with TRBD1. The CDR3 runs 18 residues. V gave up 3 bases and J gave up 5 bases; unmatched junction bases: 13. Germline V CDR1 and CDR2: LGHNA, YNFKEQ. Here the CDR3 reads CASSQIRTKGQGAYGYTF. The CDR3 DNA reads TGTGCCAGCAGCCAGATAAGGACTAAGGGACAGGGGGCGTATGGCTACACCTTC.

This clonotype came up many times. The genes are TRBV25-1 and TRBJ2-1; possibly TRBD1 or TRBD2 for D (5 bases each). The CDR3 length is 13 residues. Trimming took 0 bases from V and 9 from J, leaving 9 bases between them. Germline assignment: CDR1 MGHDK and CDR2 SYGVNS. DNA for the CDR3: TGTGCCAGCAGTGAATATGGGGGTAGTGAGCAGTTCTTC. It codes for CASSEYGGSEQFF.

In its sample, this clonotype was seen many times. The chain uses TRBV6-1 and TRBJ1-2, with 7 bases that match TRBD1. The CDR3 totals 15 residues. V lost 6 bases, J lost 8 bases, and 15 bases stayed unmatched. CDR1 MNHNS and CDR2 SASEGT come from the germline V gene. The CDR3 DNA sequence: TGTGCCAGCAGAGTATCCGGGACAGTAACCGGGGGCTACACCTTC. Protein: CASRVSGTVTGGYTF.

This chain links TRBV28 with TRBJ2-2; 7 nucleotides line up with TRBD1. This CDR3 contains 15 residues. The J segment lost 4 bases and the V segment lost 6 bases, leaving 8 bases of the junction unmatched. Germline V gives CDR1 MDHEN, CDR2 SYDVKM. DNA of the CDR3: TGTGCCAGCAGAGCCTCGACAGGGTCCACCGGGGAGCTGTTTTTT. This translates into CASRASTGSTGELFF.

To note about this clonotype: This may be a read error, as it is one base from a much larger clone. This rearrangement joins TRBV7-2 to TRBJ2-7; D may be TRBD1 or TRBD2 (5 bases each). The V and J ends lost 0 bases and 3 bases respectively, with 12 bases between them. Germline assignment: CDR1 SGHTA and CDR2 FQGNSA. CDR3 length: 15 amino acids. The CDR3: CASSLANKRGYEQYF. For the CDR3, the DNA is TGTGCCAGCAGCTTAGCGAACAAGAGGGGCTACGAGCAGTACTTC.

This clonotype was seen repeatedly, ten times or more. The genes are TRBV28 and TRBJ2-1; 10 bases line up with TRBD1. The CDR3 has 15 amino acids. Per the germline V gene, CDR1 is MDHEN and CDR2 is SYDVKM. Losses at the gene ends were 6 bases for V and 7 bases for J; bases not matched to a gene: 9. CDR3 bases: TGTGCCAGCAGCTCCCCCAGACAGGGGGCGAATGAGCAGTTCTTC. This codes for CASSSPRQGANEQFF.

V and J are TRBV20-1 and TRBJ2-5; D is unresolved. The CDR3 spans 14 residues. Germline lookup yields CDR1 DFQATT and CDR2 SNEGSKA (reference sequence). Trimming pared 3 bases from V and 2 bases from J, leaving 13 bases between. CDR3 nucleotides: TGCAGTGCTAGTCCGTTGTGGTTTCAAGAGACCCAGTACTTC. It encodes CSASPLWFQETQYF.

The CDR3 DNA sequence: TGTGCCAGCAGCTCGCCCAGGATTTTAGGGACAGGGGCCGATACGCAGTATTTT. Its translation: CASSSPRILGTGADTQYF. The rearrangement joins TRBV7-9 to TRBJ2-3; 10 nucleotides match TRBD1. The CDR3 totals 18 residues. V gave up 4 bases and J gave up 6 bases; unmatched junction bases: 16. Germline CDR1 is SEHNR and CDR2 is FQNEAQ (reference sequence).